This T cell receptor (beta chain) was sequenced during a study of T cell responses to AZD1222 COVID-19 vaccine. Profiling relied on immunoSEQ multiplex PCR, and the TCRdb table lists in-frame clones only, not all of them. This sample has 100,000 to 150,000 clones, with approximately 91% found just once. This CDR3 contains 15 residues. Germline V gene data show CDR1 as ENHRY and CDR2 as SYGVKD. Trimming stripped 0 bases from V and 5 bases from J, with 13 bases between. Study-level points and caveats: Spike-specific TCR breadth and depth rose after two AZD1222 doses.

Concerning this clone: Its matching antigen is unknown.

Sequencing was performed on peripheral blood, taken on day 0 of AZD1222 vaccination. The chain uses TRBV10-3 and TRBJ1-1; D gene unclear. This clonotype originated in an adult in good health. CDR3 in amino acids: CAISESRQRGTEAFF. CDR3 bases: TGTGCCATCAGTGAGTCGAGACAACGGGGAACTGAAGCTTTCTTT.